These T cell receptor beta chains were read from a single sample in a study of blood T cell repertoires in COVID-19. The data were produced by immunoSEQ multiplex PCR, yet TCRdb's version contains in-frame clones alone and is incomplete. The sample contains some 180,000 clones, over 75% of which appear only once. The sample taken for sequencing was peripheral blood. These receptors were taken from a man aged 50 to 60 with COVID-19, enrolled during active disease. Both conserved end residues are part of each CDR3. The D gene is left open where the match is weak. Rows may omit the clone size; those that give it use once, few, many or a size class.

j_call clone_size v_call d_call cdr3_aa cdr3_nt
TRBJ1-1 once TRBV7-2 TRBD1 CASSHRDRGVGTEAFF TGTGCCAGCAGCCACAGGGACAGGGGGGTTGGGACTGAAGCTTTCTTT
TRBJ1-2 . TRBV6-6 TRBD1 CASSLRGQEGYTF TGTGCCAGCAGTCTCAGGGGGCAGGAGGGCTACACCTTC
TRBJ1-6 few TRBV10-3 TRBD1 CAIRDRADSPLHF TGTGCCATCAGAGACAGGGCTGATTCACCCCTCCACTTT
TRBJ2-3 once TRBV19 . CASSQTGSDTQYF TGTGCCAGTAGTCAAACAGGGTCAGATACGCAGTATTTT
TRBJ2-3 . TRBV19 . CASSIRKGSSTDTQYF TGTGCCAGTAGTATACGTAAGGGGTCTAGCACAGATACGCAGTATTTT
TRBJ1-1 . TRBV4-1 . CASSQDLTDALGDTEAFF TGCGCCAGCAGCCAAGATCTTACAGATGCGTTGGGTGACACTGAAGCTTTCTTT
TRBJ2-5 . TRBV30 . CAWSVGTREETQYF TGTGCCTGGAGTGTCGGGACTCGTGAAGAGACCCAGTACTTC
TRBJ2-7 . TRBV11-1 TRBD2 CASSLSLAGPAYEQYF TGTGCCAGCAGCCTCAGCCTAGCGGGACCCGCCTACGAGCAGTACTTC
TRBJ1-4 few TRBV27 . CASSPGRGDEKLFF TGTGCCAGCAGTCCGGGACGGGGGGATGAAAAACTGTTTTTT
TRBJ2-7 few TRBV27 TRBD1 CASSRRTGVYEQYF TGTGCCAGCAGTCGCCGGACAGGAGTCTACGAGCAGTACTTC
TRBJ2-1 . TRBV5-6 TRBD2 CASSSPGGYTNEQFF TGTGCCAGCAGCTCCCCGGGGGGGTATACGAATGAGCAGTTCTTC
TRBJ2-7 . TRBV4-2 . CASSPSSYEQYF TGTGCCAGCAGCCCATCTAGTTACGAGCAGTACTTC
TRBJ2-3 . TRBV5-1 . CASSLTDLGTDTQYF TGCGCCAGCAGCTTGACAGACCTGGGCACAGATACGCAGTATTTT
TRBJ2-5 . TRBV3-1/TRBV3-2 TRBD1 CASSPGQLLSGQETQYF TGTGCCAGCAGCCCGGGACAGCTTTTATCGGGGCAAGAGACCCAGTACTTC
TRBJ2-3 . TRBV6-4 TRBD2 CASSDVAGLSTDTQYF TGTGCCAGCAGTGACGTAGCGGGGCTGAGCACAGATACGCAGTATTTT
TRBJ1-1 once TRBV27 TRBD1 CASSPYVPGQKVNTEAFF TGTGCCAGCAGTCCATACGTCCCGGGACAGAAAGTGAACACTGAAGCTTTCTTT
TRBJ1-5 . TRBV24-1 . CATSRGSNQPQHF TGTGCCACCAGTAGGGGTTCAAATCAGCCCCAGCATTTT
TRBJ2-6 . TRBV30 TRBD1 CAWSVGTGVTGANVLTF TGTGCCTGGAGTGTAGGGACAGGGGTTACTGGGGCCAACGTCCTGACTTTC
TRBJ1-3 once TRBV7-2 TRBD1 CASSRGTGGGNTIYF TGTGCCAGCAGCCGGGGGACAGGGGGAGGAAACACCATATATTTT
TRBJ1-6 once TRBV28 TRBD1 CASSLDRGVNNSPLHF TGTGCCAGCAGTTTGGACAGGGGGGTTAATAATTCACCCCTCCACTTT
TRBJ1-4 . TRBV12-3/TRBV12-4 . CASRSMTSEKLFF TGTGCCAGCAGATCCATGACAAGTGAAAAACTGTTTTTT
TRBJ2-5 . TRBV11-2 . CASSLAGAAYQETQYF TGTGCCAGCAGCTTAGCAGGGGCAGCCTACCAAGAGACCCAGTACTTC
TRBJ2-3 . TRBV18 TRBD2 CASSPSSGSVDTQYF TGTGCCAGCTCACCCTCTAGCGGGAGTGTAGATACGCAGTATTTT
TRBJ1-1 . TRBV5-1 TRBD1 CASSLGILDREEAFF TGCGCCAGCAGCTTGGGGATACTGGACAGGGAAGAAGCTTTCTTT
TRBJ1-6 . TRBV5-4 TRBD1 CASSSTGGNNSPLHF TGTGCCAGCAGCTCGACAGGGGGGAATAATTCACCCCTCCACTTT
TRBJ2-3 . TRBV24-1 . CATRFGTGSADTQYF TGTGCCACCAGGTTTGGTACGGGGAGTGCAGATACGCAGTATTTT
TRBJ2-3 . TRBV7-3 TRBD2 CASSLRRTSADTQYF TGTGCCAGCAGCCTAAGAAGAACTAGCGCAGATACGCAGTATTTT
TRBJ1-5 . TRBV7-9 . CASSFAGQTNQPQHF TGTGCCAGCAGCTTCGCCGGACAAACCAATCAGCCCCAGCATTTT
TRBJ2-5 . TRBV6-5 . CASSLDRRGQETQYF TGTGCCAGCAGTTTGGACCGGCGGGGCCAAGAGACCCAGTACTTC
TRBJ1-6 . TRBV6-5 . CASRGGAYNSPLHF TGTGCCAGCAGGGGAGGGGCCTATAATTCACCCCTCCACTTT
TRBJ1-1 . TRBV28 TRBD1 CASSFGTGNTEAFF TGTGCCAGCAGTTTTGGGACAGGGAACACTGAAGCTTTCTTT
TRBJ2-2 . TRBV5-1 TRBD1 CATGQVGNTGELFF TGCGCCACCGGACAGGTCGGGAACACCGGGGAGCTGTTTTTT
TRBJ1-3 . TRBV5-1 . CASSSQGMSGNTIYF TGCGCCAGCAGCTCGCAGGGGATGTCTGGAAACACCATATATTTT
TRBJ1-1 . TRBV18 TRBD1 CASSPPWGQGSGEAFF TGTGCCAGCTCACCACCATGGGGACAGGGGTCAGGTGAAGCTTTCTTT
TRBJ2-3 . TRBV19 TRBD1 CASTGTGGDTQYF TGTGCCAGTACCGGGACAGGGGGAGATACGCAGTATTTT
TRBJ2-7 . TRBV18 TRBD1 CASTTGTAYEQYF TGTGCCAGCACCACCGGGACAGCCTACGAGCAGTACTTC
TRBJ2-1 . TRBV20-1 . CSAVNNEQFF TGCAGTGCTGTCAACAATGAGCAGTTCTTC
TRBJ2-3 . TRBV27 TRBD2 CASSPRGGWQYF TGTGCCAGCAGTCCCCGGGGGGGGTGGCAGTATTTT
TRBJ2-3 . TRBV25-1 . CASSETVRGADTQYF TGTGCCAGCAGTGAGACAGTCAGGGGGGCAGATACGCAGTATTTT